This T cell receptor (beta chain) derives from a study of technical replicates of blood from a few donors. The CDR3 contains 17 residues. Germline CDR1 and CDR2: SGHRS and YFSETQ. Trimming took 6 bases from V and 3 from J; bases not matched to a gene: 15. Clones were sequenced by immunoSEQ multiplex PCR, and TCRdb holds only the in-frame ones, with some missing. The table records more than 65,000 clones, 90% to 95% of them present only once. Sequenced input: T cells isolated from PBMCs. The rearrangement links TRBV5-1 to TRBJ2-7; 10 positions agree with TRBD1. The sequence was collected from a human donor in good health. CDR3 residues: CASTRLPGTGDIYEQYF. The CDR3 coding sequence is TGCGCCAGCACGCGGTTACCAGGGACAGGGGATATCTACGAGCAGTACTTC. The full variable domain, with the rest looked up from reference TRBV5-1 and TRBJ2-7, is KAGVTQTPRYLIKTRGQQVTLSCSPISGHRSVSWYQQTPGQGLQFLFEYFSETQRNKGNFPGRFSGRQFSNSRSEMNVSTLELGDSALYLCASTRLPGTGDIYEQYFGPGTRLTVT.